This TCR beta chain was profiled in a study of blood T cell repertoires in COVID-19. This CDR3 is 12 amino acids long. The V end was cut by 3 bases, the J end by 5 bases, with 7 bases between. The V gene's germline CDR1 is SEHNR and CDR2 FQNEAQ (reference sequence). TCRdb's table, derived via immunoSEQ multiplex PCR, lists solely in-frame clones and lacks some. The sample holds approximately 70,000 clones, 88% seen once. The chain combines TRBV7-9 with TRBJ1-2, with D possibly matching TRBD1 (5 bases). This clonotype originated in a human donor in a cohort sampled during active COVID-19. Input material: peripheral blood. The CDR3 sequence is CASSLDTYGYTF. The DNA of the CDR3 is TGTGCCAGCAGCTTGGACACATATGGCTACACCTTC.